This T cell receptor beta chain comes out of a study of blood T cell repertoires in COVID-19. In the study overall: The study drew acute and convalescent COVID-19 samples from the United States, Italy and Spain. Sources were T cells, B-cell-depleted T cells, or PBMCs; the material itself was cDNA or gDNA.

As processed by the authors: Reference gene primers were amplified, and this amplification served to estimate nucleated cell counts. TCRdb's copy holds only in-frame clones and misses some; the assay was immunoSEQ multiplex PCR. V, J and clone size derive from that table, while D and trimming were established from the DNA sequence. The sample lists 270,000 or so clones, around 81% occurring once. The CDR3 consists of 14 residues. Germline CDR1 LGHDT, CDR2 YNNKEL (reference sequence). Trimming pared 2 bases from V and 7 bases from J, leaving 12 bases between. Sequenced input: peripheral blood. The source of this sequence is a woman aged 60-75 years with active or convalescent COVID-19. The chain joins TRBV3-1 (or the pseudogene TRBV3-2) to TRBJ2-1; D is possibly TRBD1 (5 bases). The CDR3 sequence is CASSQTGLRNEQFF. DNA for the CDR3: TGTGCCAGCAGCCAAACAGGTTTAAGGAATGAGCAGTTCTTC.